This paragraph reports one TCR beta chain. This specimen comes from a study of blood T cell repertoires in COVID-19. The overall study: There were acute and convalescent COVID-19 samples, and they came from the United States, Italy and Spain. Sources were T cells, B-cell-depleted T cells, or PBMCs; the material itself was cDNA or gDNA.

The CDR3 runs 14 residues. Germline V gene lookup returns CDR1 MNHNS and CDR2 SASEGT. The trim removed 5 bases at V and 2 bases at J, leaving 3 bases unmatched. Under the authors' procedure: Cell counts per sample came from amplifying reference gene primers. Profiled with immunoSEQ multiplex PCR; TCRdb holds only in-frame clones, not every one. The D gene and trimming were derived from the DNA, and the V and J assignments and clone size from that table. The sample gives approximately 160,000 clones, about 92% of which show up once; roughly a sixth is in the top ten. Sequenced material: peripheral blood. This receptor was obtained from a man aged 55-75 years with active or convalescent COVID-19. The genes are TRBV6-1 and TRBJ2-3, with TRBD2 matching 8 bases. In DNA, the CDR3 is TGTGCCAGCAGTACTAGCGGCGTCACAGATACGCAGTATTTT. It codes for CASSTSGVTDTQYF.